This T cell receptor beta chain derives from a study of cytomegalovirus exposure and HLA in healthy donors. Overall study context: Genotyping showed roughly 81% of approximately 430 donors falling in the Caucasian-associated ancestry cluster.

General study results and limits: In vitro confirmation showed a few CMV-associated chains to be CMV antigen specific. Most of the TCR beta V segments (in an earlier analysis) were productive either about 90% or about 30% of the time. Exclusion as indistinguishable affected some V segments, including TRBV6-2 and TRBV6-3.

The PCR used 60 Vbeta and 13 Jbeta primers. Sequencing used immunoSEQ multiplex PCR; TCRdb keeps in-frame clones, though not all of them. The sample comprises 85,000 to 90,000 clones, 65% to 80% of which are singletons, and 10% rests with the top ten. This CDR3 spans 17 amino acids. Trimming removed 4 bases from V and 8 bases from J; junction bases left unmatched: 16. Germline V gene sequence: CDR1 SGHRS, CDR2 YFSETQ. For this clone: The antigen remains undetermined.

This chain connects TRBV5-1 to TRBJ2-1, with 9 bases matching TRBD1. This clonotype originated in a man aged 25-45 years in good health and CMV-seropositive. The sample consisted of PBMCs. The CDR3 here is CASSRNPLRTGGDEQFF. CDR3 bases: TGCGCCAGCAGCCGCAATCCCCTCCGCACAGGGGGCGATGAGCAGTTCTTC.